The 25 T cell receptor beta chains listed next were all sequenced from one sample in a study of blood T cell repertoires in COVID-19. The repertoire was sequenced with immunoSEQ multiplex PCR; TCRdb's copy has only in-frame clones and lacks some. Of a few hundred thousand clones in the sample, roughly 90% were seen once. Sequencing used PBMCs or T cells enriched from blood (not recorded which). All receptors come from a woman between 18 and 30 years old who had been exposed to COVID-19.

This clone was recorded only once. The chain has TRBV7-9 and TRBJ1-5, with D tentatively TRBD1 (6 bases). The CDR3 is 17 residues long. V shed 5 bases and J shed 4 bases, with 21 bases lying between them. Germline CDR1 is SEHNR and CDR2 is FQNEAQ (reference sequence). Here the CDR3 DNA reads TGTGCCAGCAGCCCATTGGGGGGGGGCCCCGTTAATCAGCCCCAGCATTTT. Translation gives CASSPLGGGPVNQPQHF.

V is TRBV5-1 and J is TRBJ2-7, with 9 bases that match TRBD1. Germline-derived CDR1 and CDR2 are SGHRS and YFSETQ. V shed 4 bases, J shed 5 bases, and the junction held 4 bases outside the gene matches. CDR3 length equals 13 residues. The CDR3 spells CASSPGQGNEQYF. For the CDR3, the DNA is TGCGCCAGCAGCCCGGGACAGGGAAACGAGCAGTACTTC.

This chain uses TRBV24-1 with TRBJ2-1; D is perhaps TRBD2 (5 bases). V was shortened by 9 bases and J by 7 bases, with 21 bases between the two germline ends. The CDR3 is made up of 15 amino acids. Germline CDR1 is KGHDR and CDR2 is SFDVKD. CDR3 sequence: CATGGGALVGNEQFF. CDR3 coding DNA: TGTGCCACCGGAGGTGGTGCTCTGGTGGGGAATGAGCAGTTCTTC.

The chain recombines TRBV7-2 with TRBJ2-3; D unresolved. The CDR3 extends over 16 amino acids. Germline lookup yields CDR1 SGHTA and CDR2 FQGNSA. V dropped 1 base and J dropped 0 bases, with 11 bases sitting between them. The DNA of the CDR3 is TGTGCCAGCAGCTTAGTAATCCCTCTTAGCACAGATACGCAGTATTTT. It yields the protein CASSLVIPLSTDTQYF. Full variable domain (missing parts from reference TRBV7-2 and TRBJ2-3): GAGVSQSPSNKVTEKGKDVELRCDPISGHTALYWYRQSLGQGLEFLIYFQGNSAPDKSGLPSDRFSAERTGGSVSTLTIQRTQQEDSAVYLCASSLVIPLSTDTQYFGPGTRLTVL.

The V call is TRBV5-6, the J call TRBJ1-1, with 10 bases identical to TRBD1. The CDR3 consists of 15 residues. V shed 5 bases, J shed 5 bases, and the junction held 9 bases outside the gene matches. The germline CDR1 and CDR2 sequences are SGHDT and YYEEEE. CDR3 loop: CASSFDRGPETEAFF. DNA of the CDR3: TGTGCCAGCAGTTTCGACAGGGGGCCAGAAACTGAAGCTTTCTTT.

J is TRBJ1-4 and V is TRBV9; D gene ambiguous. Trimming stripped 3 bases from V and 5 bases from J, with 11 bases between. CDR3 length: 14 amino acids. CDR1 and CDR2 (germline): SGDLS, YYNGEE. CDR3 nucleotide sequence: TGTGCCAGCAGCGGGGCTCGGTCCAATGAAAAACTGTTTTTT. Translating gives CASSGARSNEKLFF.

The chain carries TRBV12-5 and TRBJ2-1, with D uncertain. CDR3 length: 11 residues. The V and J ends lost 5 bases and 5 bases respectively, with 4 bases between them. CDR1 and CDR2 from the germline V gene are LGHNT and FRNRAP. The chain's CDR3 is CASGQNNEQFF. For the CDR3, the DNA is TGTGCTAGTGGTCAGAACAATGAGCAGTTCTTC.

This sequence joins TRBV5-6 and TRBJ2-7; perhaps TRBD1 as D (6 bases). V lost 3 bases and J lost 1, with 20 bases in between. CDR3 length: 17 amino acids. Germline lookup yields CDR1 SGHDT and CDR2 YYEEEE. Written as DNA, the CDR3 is TGTGCCAGCAGCTCCCTAGCAACAGGGTTTGGATCCTACGAGCAGTACTTC. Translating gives CASSSLATGFGSYEQYF.

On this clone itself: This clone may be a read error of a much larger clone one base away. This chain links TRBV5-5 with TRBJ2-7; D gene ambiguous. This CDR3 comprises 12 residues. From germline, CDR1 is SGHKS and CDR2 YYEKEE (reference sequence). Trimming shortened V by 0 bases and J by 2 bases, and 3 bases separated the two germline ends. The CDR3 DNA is TGTGCCAGCAGCTTGGCTCCCTACGAGCAGTACTTC. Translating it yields CASSLAPYEQYF.

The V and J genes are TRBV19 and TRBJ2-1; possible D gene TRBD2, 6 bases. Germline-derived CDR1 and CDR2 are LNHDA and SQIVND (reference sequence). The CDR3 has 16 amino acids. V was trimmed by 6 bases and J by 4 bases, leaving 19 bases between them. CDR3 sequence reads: CASRSTRGLAYNEQFF. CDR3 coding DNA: TGTGCCAGTAGGTCAACTAGGGGACTTGCTTACAATGAGCAGTTCTTC.

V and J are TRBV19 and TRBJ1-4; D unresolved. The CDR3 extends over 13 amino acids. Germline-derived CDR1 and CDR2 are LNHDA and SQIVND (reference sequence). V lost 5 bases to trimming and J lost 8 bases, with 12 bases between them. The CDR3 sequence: CASSSRFLEKLFF. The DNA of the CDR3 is TGTGCCAGTAGTTCTCGGTTCCTCGAAAAACTGTTTTTT.

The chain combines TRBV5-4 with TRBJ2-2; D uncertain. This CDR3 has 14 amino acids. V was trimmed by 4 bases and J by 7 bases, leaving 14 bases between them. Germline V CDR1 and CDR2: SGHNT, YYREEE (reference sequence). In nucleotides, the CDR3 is TGTGCCAGCAGCCGCGAGTACGTCGTCGGGGAGCTGTTTTTT. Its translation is CASSREYVVGELFF.

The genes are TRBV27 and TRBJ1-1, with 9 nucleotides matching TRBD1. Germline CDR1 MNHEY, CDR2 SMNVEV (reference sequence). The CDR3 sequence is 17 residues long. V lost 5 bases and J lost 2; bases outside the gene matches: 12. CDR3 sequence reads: CASSLPSRTGVNTEAFF. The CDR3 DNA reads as TGTGCCAGCAGTCTACCTTCAAGGACAGGGGTCAACACTGAAGCTTTCTTT.

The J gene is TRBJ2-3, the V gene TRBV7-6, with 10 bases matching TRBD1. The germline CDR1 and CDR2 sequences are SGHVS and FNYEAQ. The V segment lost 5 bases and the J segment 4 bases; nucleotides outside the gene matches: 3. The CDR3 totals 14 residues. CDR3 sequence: CASSRGTGADTQYF. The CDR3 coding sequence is TGTGCCAGCAGCCGCGGGACAGGGGCAGATACGCAGTATTTT.

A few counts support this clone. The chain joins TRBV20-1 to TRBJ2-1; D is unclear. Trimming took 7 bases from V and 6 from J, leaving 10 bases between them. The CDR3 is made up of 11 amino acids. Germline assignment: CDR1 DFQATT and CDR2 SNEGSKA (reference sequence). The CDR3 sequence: CSGRVLNEQFF. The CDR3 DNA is TGCAGTGGTAGGGTACTCAATGAGCAGTTCTTC.

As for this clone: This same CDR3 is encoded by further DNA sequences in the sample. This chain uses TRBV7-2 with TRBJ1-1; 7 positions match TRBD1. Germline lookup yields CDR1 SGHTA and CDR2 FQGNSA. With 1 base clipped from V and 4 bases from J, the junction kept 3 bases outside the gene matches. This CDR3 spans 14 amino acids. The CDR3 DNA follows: TGTGCCAGCAGCTTAGATAGGGGGCTCACTGAAGCTTTCTTT. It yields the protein CASSLDRGLTEAFF.

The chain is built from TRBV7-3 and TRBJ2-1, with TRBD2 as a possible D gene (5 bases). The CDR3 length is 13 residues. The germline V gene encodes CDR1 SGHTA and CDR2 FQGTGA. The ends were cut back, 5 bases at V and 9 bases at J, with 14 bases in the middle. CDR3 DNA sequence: TGTGCCAGCAGCCTAGGACTGGCTGGTGAGCAGTTCTTC. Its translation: CASSLGLAGEQFF.

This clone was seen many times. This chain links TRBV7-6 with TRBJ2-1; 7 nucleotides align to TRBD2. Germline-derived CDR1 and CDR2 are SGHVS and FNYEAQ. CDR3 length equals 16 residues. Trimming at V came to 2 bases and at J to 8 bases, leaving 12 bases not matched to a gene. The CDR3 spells CASSLRPSGGSYEQFF. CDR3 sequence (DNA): TGTGCCAGCAGCTTAAGGCCTAGCGGAGGATCCTATGAGCAGTTCTTC.

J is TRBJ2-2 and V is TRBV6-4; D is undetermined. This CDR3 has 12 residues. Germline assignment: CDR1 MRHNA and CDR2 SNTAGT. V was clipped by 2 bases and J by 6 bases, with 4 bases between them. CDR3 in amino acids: CASSDLAGELFF. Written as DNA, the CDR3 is TGTGCCAGCAGTGACCTAGCCGGGGAGCTGTTTTTT.

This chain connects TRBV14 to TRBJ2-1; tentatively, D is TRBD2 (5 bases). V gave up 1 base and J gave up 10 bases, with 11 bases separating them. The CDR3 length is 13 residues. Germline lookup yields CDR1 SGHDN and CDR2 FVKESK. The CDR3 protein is CASSQARREEQFF. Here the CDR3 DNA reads TGTGCCAGCAGCCAAGCTCGACGGGAAGAGCAGTTCTTC.

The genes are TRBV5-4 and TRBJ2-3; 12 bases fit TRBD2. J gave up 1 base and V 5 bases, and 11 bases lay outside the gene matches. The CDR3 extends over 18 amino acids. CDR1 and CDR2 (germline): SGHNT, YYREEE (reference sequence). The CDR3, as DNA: TGTGCCAGCAGGCCTTCCTGGACTAGCGGGGCTGGCACAGATACGCAGTATTTT. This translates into CASRPSWTSGAGTDTQYF.

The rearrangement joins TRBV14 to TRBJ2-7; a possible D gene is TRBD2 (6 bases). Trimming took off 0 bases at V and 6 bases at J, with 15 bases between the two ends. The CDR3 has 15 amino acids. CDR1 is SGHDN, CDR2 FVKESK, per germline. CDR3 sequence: CASSQEGRPSLEQYF. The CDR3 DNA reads TGTGCCAGCAGCCAAGAAGGGAGGCCATCTCTCGAGCAGTACTTC.

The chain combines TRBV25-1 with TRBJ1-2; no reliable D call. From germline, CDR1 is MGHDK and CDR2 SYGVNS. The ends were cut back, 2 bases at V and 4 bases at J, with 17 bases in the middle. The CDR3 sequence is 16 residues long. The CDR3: CASSETSAGYIYGYTF. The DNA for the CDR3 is TGTGCCAGCAGTGAAACTTCGGCAGGATATATCTATGGCTACACCTTC.

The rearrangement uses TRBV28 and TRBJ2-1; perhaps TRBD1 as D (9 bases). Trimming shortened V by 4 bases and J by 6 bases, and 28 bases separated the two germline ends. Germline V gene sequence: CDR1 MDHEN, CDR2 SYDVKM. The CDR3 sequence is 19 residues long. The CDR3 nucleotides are TGTGCCAGCAGTTATTTACAGGGGGCGTCTAGCGGGTGGGGCAATGAGCAGTTCTTC. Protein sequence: CASSYLQGASSGWGNEQFF.

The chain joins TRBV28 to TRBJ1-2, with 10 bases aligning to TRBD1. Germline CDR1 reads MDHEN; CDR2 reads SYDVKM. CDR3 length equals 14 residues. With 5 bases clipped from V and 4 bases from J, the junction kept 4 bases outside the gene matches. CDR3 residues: CASSDRGRGYGYTF. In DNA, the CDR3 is TGTGCCAGCAGTGACAGGGGGCGCGGCTATGGCTACACCTTC.